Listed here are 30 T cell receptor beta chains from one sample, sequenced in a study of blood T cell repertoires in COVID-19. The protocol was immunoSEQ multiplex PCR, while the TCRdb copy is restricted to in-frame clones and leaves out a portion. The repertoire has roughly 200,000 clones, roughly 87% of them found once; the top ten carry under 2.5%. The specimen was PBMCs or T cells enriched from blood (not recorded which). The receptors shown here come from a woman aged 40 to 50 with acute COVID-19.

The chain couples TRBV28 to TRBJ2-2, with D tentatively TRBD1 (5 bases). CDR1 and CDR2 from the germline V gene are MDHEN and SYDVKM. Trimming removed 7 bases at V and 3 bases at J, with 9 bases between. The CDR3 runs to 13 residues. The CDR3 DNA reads TGTGCCAGCACGGGCAGGGACACCGGGGAGCTGTTTTTT. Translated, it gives CASTGRDTGELFF.

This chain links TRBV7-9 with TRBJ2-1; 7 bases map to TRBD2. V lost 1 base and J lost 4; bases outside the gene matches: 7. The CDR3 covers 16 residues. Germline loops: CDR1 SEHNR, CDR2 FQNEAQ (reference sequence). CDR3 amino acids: CASSLDVGRSYNEQFF. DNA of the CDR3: TGTGCCAGCAGCTTAGATGTCGGGAGGTCGTACAATGAGCAGTTCTTC. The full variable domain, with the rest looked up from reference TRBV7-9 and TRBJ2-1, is DTGVSQNPRHKITKRGQNVTFRCDPISEHNRLYWYRQTLGQGPEFLTYFQNEAQLEKSRLLSDRFSAERPKGSFSTLEIQRTEQGDSAMYLCASSLDVGRSYNEQFFGPGTRLTVL.

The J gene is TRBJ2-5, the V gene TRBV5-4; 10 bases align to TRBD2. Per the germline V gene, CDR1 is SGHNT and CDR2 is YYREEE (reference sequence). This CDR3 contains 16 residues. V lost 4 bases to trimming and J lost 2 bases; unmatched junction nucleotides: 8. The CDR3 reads CASSPVSGGIQETQYF. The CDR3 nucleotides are TGTGCCAGCAGCCCCGTTAGCGGGGGGATTCAAGAGACCCAGTACTTC.

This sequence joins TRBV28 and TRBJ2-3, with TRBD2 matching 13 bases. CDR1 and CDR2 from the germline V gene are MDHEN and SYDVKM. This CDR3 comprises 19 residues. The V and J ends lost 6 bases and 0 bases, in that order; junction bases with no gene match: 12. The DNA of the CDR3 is TGTGCCAGCAGCGTCGGCGGGACTAGCGGGGACACTAGCACAGATACGCAGTATTTT. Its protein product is CASSVGGTSGDTSTDTQYF.

CDR3 DNA: TGTGCCAGCAGCTTAGGGACTAGCGGGAGGGCCAGCTCCTACGAGCAGTACTTC. Protein: CASSLGTSGRASSYEQYF. V usage is TRBV11-2 and J usage is TRBJ2-7; 15 nucleotides align to TRBD2. Trimming took 1 base from V and 0 from J; bases not matched to a gene: 4. The CDR3 loop spans 18 amino acids. Germline CDR1 is SGHAT and CDR2 is FQNNGV.

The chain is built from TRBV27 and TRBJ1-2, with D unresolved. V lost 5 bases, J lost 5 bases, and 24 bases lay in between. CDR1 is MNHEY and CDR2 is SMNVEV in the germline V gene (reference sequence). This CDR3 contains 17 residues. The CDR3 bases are TGTGCCAGCAGTCCCCACCGCAGTGTTACAGTTTCTTATGGCTACACCTTC. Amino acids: CASSPHRSVTVSYGYTF.

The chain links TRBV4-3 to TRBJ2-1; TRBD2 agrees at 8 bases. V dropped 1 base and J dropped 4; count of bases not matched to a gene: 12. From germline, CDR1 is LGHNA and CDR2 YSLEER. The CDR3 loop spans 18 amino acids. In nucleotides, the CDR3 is TGCGCCAGCAGCCAAGTGGCGCGCGGGAGGCCACGGTACAATGAGCAGTTCTTC. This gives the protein CASSQVARGRPRYNEQFF.

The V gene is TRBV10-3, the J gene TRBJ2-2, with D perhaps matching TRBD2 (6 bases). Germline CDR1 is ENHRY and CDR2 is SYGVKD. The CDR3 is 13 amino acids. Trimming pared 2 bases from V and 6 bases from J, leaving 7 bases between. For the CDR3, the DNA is TGTGCCATCAGTGAGCCGGGGGCCGGGGAGCTGTTTTTT. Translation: CAISEPGAGELFF.

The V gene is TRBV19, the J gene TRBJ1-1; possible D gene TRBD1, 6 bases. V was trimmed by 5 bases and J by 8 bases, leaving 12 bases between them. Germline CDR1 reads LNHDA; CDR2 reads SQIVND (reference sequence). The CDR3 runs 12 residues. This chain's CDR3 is CASSVLGGEAFF. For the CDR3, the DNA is TGTGCCAGTAGTGTATTAGGGGGAGAAGCTTTCTTT.

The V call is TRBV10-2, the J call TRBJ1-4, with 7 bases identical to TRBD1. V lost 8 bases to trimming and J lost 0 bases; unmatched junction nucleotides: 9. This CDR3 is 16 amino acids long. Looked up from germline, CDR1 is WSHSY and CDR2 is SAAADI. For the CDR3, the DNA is TGCGCCAGCTCCGACAGGGACGGGTCAACTAATGAAAAACTGTTTTTT. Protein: CASSDRDGSTNEKLFF.

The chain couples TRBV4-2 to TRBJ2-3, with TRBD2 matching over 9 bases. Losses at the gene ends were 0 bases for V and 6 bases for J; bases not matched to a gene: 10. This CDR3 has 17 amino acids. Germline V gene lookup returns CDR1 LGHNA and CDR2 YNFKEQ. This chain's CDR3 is CASSQDKGSSGADTQYF. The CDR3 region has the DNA TGTGCCAGCAGCCAAGATAAAGGGTCTAGCGGGGCGGATACGCAGTATTTT.

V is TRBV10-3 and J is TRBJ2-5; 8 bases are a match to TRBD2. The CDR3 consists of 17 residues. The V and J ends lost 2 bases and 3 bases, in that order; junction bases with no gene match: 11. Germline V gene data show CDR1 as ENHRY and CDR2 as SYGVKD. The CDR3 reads CAISEMDSGTIKETQYF. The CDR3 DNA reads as TGTGCCATCAGTGAGATGGATAGCGGGACTATCAAAGAGACCCAGTACTTC.

CDR3 loop: CASSETGGVAYNYGYTF. For the CDR3, the DNA is TGTGCCAGCAGTGAGACAGGGGGAGTTGCGTATAATTATGGCTACACCTTC. The V and J genes are TRBV28 and TRBJ1-2; 9 bases align to TRBD1. CDR1 and CDR2 (germline): MDHEN, SYDVKM. The V and J ends lost 5 bases and 5 bases, in that order; junction bases with no gene match: 15. The CDR3 is 17 residues long.

CDR3 region: CASWGVSAGGELFF. The DNA for the CDR3 is TGTGCCAGTTGGGGGGTTAGCGCTGGCGGGGAGCTGTTTTTT. The chain carries TRBV19 and TRBJ2-2; D is perhaps TRBD2 (6 bases). The CDR3 has 14 residues. V dropped 8 bases and J dropped 7 bases, with 17 bases sitting between them. CDR1 is LNHDA, CDR2 SQIVND, per germline (reference sequence).

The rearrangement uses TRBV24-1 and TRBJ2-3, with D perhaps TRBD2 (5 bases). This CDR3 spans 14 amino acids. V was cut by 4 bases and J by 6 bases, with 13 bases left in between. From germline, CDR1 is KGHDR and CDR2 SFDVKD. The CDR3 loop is CATSDTLSGDTQYF. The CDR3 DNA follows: TGTGCCACCAGTGACACTTTATCGGGGGATACGCAGTATTTT.

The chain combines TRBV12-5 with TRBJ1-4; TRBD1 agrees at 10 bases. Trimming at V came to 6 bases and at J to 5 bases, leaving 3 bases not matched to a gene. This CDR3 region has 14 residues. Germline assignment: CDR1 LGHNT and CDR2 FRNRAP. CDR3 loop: CASGPGQGNEKLFF. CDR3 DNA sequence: TGTGCTAGTGGACCGGGACAGGGGAATGAAAAACTGTTTTTT.

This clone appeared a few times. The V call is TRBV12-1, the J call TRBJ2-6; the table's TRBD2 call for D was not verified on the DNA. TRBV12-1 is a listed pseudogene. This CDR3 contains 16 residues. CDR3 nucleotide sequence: TGTGCCAGCAGTCGATCCAAGCCCTCTGGGGCCAACGTCCTGACTTTC. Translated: CASSRSKPSGANVLTF.

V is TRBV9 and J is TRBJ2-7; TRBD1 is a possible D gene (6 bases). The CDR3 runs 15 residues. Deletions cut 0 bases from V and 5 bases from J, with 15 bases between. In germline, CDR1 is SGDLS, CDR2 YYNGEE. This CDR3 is CASSVDGGARNEQYF. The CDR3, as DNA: TGTGCCAGCAGCGTAGATGGGGGCGCGAGAAACGAGCAGTACTTC.

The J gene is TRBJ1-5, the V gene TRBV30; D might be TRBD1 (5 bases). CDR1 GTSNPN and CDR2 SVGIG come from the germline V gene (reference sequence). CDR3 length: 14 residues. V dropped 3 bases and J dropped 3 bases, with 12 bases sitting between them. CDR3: CAWSPPGINQPQHF. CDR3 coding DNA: TGTGCCTGGAGCCCCCCAGGGATCAATCAGCCCCAGCATTTT.

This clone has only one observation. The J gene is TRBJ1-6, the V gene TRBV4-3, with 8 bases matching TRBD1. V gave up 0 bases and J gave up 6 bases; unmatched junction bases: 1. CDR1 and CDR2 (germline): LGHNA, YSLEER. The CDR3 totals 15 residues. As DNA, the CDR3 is TGCGCCAGCAGCCAAGACAGGGGGCGTAATTCACCCCTCCACTTT. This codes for CASSQDRGRNSPLHF.

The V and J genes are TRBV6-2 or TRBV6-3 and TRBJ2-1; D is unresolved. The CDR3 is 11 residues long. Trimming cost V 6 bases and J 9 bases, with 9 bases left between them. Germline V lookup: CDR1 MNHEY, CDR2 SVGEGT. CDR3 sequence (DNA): TGTGCCAGCAGCTCCCCGGTTGAGCAGTTCTTC. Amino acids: CASSSPVEQFF.

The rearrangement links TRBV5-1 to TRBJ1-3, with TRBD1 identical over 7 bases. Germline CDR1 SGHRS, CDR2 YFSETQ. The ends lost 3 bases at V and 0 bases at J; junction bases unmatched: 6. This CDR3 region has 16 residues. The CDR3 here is CASSSDRTNSGNTIYF. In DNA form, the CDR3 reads TGCGCCAGCAGCTCGGACAGGACAAACTCTGGAAACACCATATATTTT.

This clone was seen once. CDR3: CASSLGPQGNYGYTF. The CDR3 DNA reads TGCGCCAGCAGCTTGGGTCCCCAGGGTAACTATGGCTACACCTTC. This chain uses TRBV5-1 with TRBJ1-2; TRBD1 is a possible D gene (5 bases). The CDR3 contains 15 residues. With 0 bases removed from V and 1 base from J, the gap between germline ends came to 10 bases. Germline V gene lookup returns CDR1 SGHRS and CDR2 YFSETQ.

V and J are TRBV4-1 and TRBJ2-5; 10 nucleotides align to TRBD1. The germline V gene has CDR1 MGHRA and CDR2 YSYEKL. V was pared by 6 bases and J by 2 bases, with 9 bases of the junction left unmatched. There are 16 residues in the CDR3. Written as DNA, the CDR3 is TGCGCCAGCAGACGAGCGACAGGGGGCAAACAAGAGACCCAGTACTTC. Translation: CASRRATGGKQETQYF.

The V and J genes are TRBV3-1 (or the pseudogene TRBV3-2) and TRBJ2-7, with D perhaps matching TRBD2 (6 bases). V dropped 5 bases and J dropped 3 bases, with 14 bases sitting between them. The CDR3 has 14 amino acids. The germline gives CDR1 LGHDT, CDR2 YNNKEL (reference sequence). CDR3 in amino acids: CASSRPGLNYEQYF. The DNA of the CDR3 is TGTGCCAGCAGCAGACCGGGACTCAACTACGAGCAGTACTTC.

CDR3 residues: CSAHRGNEQFF. DNA of the CDR3: TGCAGTGCTCATCGGGGCAATGAGCAGTTCTTC. This chain uses TRBV20-1 with TRBJ2-1; possible D gene TRBD2, 5 bases. The CDR3 has 11 residues. The germline V gene has CDR1 DFQATT and CDR2 SNEGSKA (reference sequence). Trimming stripped 5 bases from V and 6 bases from J, with 8 bases between.

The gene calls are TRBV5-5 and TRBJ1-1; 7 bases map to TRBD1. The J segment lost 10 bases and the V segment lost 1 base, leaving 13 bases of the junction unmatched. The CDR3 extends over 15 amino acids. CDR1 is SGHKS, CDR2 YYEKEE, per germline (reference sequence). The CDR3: CASSLISQGNRGAFF. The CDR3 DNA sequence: TGTGCCAGCAGCTTGATCAGTCAGGGGAACAGGGGAGCTTTCTTT.

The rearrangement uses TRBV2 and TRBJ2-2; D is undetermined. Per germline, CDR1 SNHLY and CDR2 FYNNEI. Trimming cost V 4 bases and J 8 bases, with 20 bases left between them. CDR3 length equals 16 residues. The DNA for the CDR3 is TGTGCCAGCAGTGGGATTGCGGCAGACCAACTAGGGGAGCTGTTTTTT. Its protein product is CASSGIAADQLGELFF.

The CDR3 loop is CASSYSTSGGSRSSYNEQFF. The DNA of the CDR3 is TGTGCCAGCAGTTACTCGACTAGCGGGGGGTCCCGAAGCTCCTACAATGAGCAGTTCTTC. This rearrangement joins TRBV6-2 or TRBV6-3 to TRBJ2-1, with TRBD2 matching 13 bases. V was clipped by 0 bases and J by 0 bases; unmatched bases: 8. CDR3 length: 20 amino acids. Germline values: CDR1 MNHEY, CDR2 SVGEGT.

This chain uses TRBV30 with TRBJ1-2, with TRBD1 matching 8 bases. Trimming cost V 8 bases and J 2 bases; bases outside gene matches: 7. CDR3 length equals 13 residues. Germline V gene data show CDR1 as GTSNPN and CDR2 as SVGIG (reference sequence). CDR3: CAGEGQVNYGYTF. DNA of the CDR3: TGTGCCGGAGAGGGACAGGTCAACTATGGCTACACCTTC.